This T cell receptor (beta chain) was profiled in a study of T cells after yellow fever vaccination. Each CDR3 protein is one row after TCRdb ran MiXCR on the 5' RACE reads. Found here are a few hundred thousand distinct CDR3 sequences, approximately 4% of them singletons; the top ten hold roughly 24%. CDR3 length: 14 residues. CDR1 is MGHRA, CDR2 YSYEKL, per germline. V lost 3 bases to trimming and J lost 8 bases, with 16 bases between them. The chain combines TRBV4-1 with TRBJ1-2; D call uncertain. Sequencing was performed on PBMCs, taken 5 days after the yellow fever booster vaccination. This TCR was recovered from a man aged 18 to 30 who received the YFV17D yellow fever vaccine. The CDR3 DNA is TGCGCCAGCAGCCAGCCCGGAGCGGTACGAGGCTACACCTTC. Amino acids: CASSQPGAVRGYTF.